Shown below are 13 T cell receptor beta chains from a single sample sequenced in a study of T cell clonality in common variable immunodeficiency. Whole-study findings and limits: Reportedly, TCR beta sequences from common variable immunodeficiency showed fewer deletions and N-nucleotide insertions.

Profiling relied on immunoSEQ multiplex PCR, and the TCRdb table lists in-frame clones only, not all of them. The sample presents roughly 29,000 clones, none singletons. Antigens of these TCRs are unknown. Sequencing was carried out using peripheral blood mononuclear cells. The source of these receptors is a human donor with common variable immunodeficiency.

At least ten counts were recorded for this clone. CDR3 region: CASTQRGGPIYNEQFF. The part of the CDR3 DNA that was read is TGTGCCAGCACCCAACGTGGAGGGCCGATCTACAATGAG. The chain recombines TRBV28 with TRBJ2-1; perhaps TRBD2 as D (6 bases). The read terminates 3 residues before the CDR3 end, so the remaining end is supplied by the germline J gene. The CDR3 has 16 amino acids. Germline lookup yields CDR1 MDHEN and CDR2 SYDVKM. The ends were cut back, 7 bases at V and 3 bases at J, with 19 bases in the middle.

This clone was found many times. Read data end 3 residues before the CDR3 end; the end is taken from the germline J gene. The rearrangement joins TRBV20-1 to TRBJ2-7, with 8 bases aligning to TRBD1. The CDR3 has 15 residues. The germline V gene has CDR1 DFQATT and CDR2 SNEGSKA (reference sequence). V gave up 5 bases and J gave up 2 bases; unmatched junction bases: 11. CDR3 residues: CSASGQGVSPYEQYF. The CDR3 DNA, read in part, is TGCAGTGCTTCCGGACAGGGTGTGTCACCCTACGAG.

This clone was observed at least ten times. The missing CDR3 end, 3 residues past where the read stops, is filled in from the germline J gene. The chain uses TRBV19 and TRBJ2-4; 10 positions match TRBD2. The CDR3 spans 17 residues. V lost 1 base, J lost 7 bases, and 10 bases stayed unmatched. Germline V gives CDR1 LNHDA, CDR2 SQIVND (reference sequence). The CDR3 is CASSIAGSGRIENIQYF. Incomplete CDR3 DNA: TGTGCCAGTAGTATAGCGGGTAGCGGGAGGATTGAGAACATT. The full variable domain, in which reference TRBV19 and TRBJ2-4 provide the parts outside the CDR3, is DGGITQSPKYLFRKEGQNVTLSCEQNLNHDAMYWYRQDPGQGLRLIYYSQIVNDFQKGDIAEGYSVSREKKESFPLTVTSAQKNPTAFYLCASSIAGSGRIENIQYFGAGTRLSVL.

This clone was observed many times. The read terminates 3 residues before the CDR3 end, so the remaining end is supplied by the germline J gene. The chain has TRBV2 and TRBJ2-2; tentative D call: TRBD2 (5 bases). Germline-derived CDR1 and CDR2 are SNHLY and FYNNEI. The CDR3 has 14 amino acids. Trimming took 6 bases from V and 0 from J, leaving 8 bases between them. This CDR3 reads CASSADSNTGELFF. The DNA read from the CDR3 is TGTGCCAGCAGCGCGGACTCGAACACCGGGGAG.

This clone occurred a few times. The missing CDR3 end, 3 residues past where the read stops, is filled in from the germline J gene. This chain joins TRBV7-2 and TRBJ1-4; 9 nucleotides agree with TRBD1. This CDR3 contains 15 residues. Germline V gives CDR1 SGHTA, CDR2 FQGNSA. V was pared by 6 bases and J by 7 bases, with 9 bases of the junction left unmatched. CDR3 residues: CASRDQGQGAEKLFF. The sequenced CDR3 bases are TGTGCCAGCAGGGACCAGGGACAGGGAGCTGAAAAA.

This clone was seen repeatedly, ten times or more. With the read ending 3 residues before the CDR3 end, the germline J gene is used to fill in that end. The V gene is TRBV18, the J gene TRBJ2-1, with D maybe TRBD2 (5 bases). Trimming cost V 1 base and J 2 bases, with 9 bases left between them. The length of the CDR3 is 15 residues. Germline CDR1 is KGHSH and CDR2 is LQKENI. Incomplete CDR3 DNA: TGTGCCAGCTCACCACAACTAGTTACCTACAATGAG. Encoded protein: CASSPQLVTYNE. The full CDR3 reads CASSPQLVTYNEQFF.

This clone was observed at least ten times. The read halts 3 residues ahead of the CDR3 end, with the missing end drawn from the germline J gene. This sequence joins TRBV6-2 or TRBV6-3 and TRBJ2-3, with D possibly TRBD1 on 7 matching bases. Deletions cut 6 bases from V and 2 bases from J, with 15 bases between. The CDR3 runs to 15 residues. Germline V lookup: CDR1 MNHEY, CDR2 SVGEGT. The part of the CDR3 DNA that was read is TGTGCCAGCAGCAATCCAGGGGGACTCACAGATACG. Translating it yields CASSNPGGLTDT. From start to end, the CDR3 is CASSNPGGLTDTQYF.

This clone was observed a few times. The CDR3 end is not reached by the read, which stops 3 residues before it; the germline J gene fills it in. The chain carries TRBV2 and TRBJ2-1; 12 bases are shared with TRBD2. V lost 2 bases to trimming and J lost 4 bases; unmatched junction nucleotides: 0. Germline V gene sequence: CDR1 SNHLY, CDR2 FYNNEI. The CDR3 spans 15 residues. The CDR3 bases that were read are TGTGCCAGCAGTGAACTAGCGGGAGGGTACAATGAG. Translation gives CASSELAGGYNE. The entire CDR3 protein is CASSELAGGYNEQFF.

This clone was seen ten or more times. The DNA read from the CDR3 is TGTGCCAGCAGTGCTCGACAGGGCAATCAGCCC. Translating gives CASSARQGNQP. The CDR3 in its entirety is CASSARQGNQPQHF. The rearrangement joins TRBV2 to TRBJ1-5, with D maybe TRBD1 (6 bases). The read ends 3 residues shy of where the CDR3 ends; the end is completed using the germline J gene. Germline loops: CDR1 SNHLY, CDR2 FYNNEI. This CDR3 is 14 amino acids long. V was clipped by 4 bases and J by 2 bases, with 9 bases between them.

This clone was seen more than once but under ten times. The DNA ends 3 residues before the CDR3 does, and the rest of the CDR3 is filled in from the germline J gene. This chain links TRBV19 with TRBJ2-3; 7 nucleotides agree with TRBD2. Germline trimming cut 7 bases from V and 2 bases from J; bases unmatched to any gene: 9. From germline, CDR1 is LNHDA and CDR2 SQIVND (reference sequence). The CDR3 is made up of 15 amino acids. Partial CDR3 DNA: TGTGCCAGTAAGGCCAGCGGGGCCGTCACAGATACG. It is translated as CASKASGAVTDT. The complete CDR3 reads CASKASGAVTDTQYF.

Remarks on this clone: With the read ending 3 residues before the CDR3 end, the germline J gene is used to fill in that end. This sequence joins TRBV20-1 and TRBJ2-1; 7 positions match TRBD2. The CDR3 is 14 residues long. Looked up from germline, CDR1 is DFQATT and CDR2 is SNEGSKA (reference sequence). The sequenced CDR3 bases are TGCAGCGCTCCCAAAGCGGGACCCTACAATGAG. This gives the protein CSAPKAGPYNE. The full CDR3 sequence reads CSAPKAGPYNEQFF.

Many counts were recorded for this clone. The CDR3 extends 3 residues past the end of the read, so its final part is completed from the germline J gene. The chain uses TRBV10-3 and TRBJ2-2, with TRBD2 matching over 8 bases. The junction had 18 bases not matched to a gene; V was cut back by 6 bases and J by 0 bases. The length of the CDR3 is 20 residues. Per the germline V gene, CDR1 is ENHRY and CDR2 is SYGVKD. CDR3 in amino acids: CAIRKSSTPASGPNTGELFF. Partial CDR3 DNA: TGTGCCATCAGAAAATCCAGTACCCCCGCTAGCGGGCCGAACACCGGGGAG.

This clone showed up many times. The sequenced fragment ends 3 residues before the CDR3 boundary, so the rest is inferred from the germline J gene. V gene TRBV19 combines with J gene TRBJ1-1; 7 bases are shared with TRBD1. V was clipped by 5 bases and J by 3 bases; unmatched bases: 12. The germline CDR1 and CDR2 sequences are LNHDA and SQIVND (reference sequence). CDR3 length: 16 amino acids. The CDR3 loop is CASSAPRGQSYTEAFF. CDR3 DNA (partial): TGTGCCAGTAGTGCCCCAAGGGGACAGTCCTACACTGAA.